These 14 T cell receptor beta chains were sequenced from one sample in a study of blood T cell repertoires in COVID-19. Sequencing was performed with immunoSEQ multiplex PCR; in TCRdb, only in-frame clones are kept and a portion is missing. The sample shows roughly 120,000 clones, about nine tenths of them seen only once. The source material was peripheral blood. These receptors all stem from a human donor in a cohort sampled during active COVID-19.

This sequence joins TRBV4-2 and TRBJ2-1, with 7 bases aligning to TRBD2. Trimming cost V 3 bases and J 9 bases; bases outside gene matches: 14. The CDR3 spans 16 residues. CDR1 is LGHNA and CDR2 is YNFKEQ in the germline V gene. For the CDR3, the DNA is TGTGCCAGCAGCCACCTACAGCGGGGAGAGTACGTTGAGCAGTTCTTC. Translating gives CASSHLQRGEYVEQFF.

The chain links TRBV13 to TRBJ1-2, with TRBD1 as a possible D gene (6 bases). Germline V CDR1 and CDR2: PRHDT, FYEKMQ (reference sequence). This CDR3 region has 14 residues. V was trimmed by 3 bases and J by 6 bases, leaving 14 bases between them. Here the CDR3 reads CASSFRSGDNGYTF. CDR3 in DNA: TGTGCCAGCAGCTTCCGATCAGGGGACAATGGCTACACCTTC.

J is TRBJ2-3 and V is TRBV24-1; 10 nucleotides match TRBD1. V was pared by 3 bases and J by 6 bases, with 8 bases of the junction left unmatched. Germline values: CDR1 KGHDR, CDR2 SFDVKD. The CDR3 is 16 residues long. The CDR3 DNA reads as TGTGCCACCAGTGATAACCGACAGGGGGCAGGGGATACGCAGTATTTT. Translation gives CATSDNRQGAGDTQYF.

Only a few counts were recorded for this clone. The chain combines TRBV3-1 (or the pseudogene TRBV3-2) with TRBJ1-2; tentatively, D is TRBD1 (6 bases). V dropped 1 base and J dropped 8 bases, with 17 bases sitting between them. The CDR3 is made up of 15 amino acids. The germline V gene has CDR1 LGHDT and CDR2 YNNKEL (reference sequence). The CDR3 sequence is CASSQAQQGRWGYTF. The CDR3 DNA reads as TGTGCCAGCAGCCAAGCCCAACAGGGACGGTGGGGCTACACCTTC.

The V and J genes are TRBV4-1 and TRBJ2-7; 9 bases match TRBD1. The J segment lost 4 bases and the V segment lost 2 bases, leaving 12 bases of the junction unmatched. The V gene's germline CDR1 is MGHRA and CDR2 YSYEKL. This CDR3 contains 17 residues. The CDR3 DNA sequence: TGCGCCAGCAGCCAAATAAGGGCCGGGACAGGGAAATACGAGCAGTACTTC. It codes for CASSQIRAGTGKYEQYF.

The chain has TRBV4-3 and TRBJ1-1, with unresolved D. Trimming removed 0 bases at V and 1 base at J, with 6 bases between. Per germline, CDR1 LGHNA and CDR2 YSLEER. This CDR3 has 14 residues. The CDR3 region is CASSQDFGNTEAFF. The DNA of the CDR3 is TGCGCCAGCAGCCAAGATTTCGGGAACACTGAAGCTTTCTTT.

The J gene is TRBJ1-3, the V gene TRBV2, with D unclear. The germline CDR1 and CDR2 sequences are SNHLY and FYNNEI. The CDR3 is made up of 15 amino acids. The V end was cut by 4 bases, the J end by 0 bases, with 10 bases between. Here the CDR3 reads CASSVESVSGNTIYF. CDR3 DNA sequence: TGTGCCAGCAGTGTGGAGTCTGTCTCTGGAAACACCATATATTTT.

This chain links TRBV11-2 with TRBJ2-1, with TRBD2 matching over 7 bases. The CDR3 has 15 residues. V lost 4 bases to trimming and J lost 5 bases; unmatched junction nucleotides: 8. Germline V lookup: CDR1 SGHAT, CDR2 FQNNGV. The CDR3 loop is CASSYSGSAHNEQFF. The CDR3 region has the DNA TGTGCCAGCAGCTATAGCGGGTCCGCCCACAATGAGCAGTTCTTC. The whole variable domain, remainder taken from reference TRBV11-2 and TRBJ2-1, is EAGVAQSPRYKIIEKRQSVAFWCNPISGHATLYWYQQILGQGPKLLIQFQNNGVVDDSQLPKDRFSAERLKGVDSTLKIQPAKLEDSAVYLCASSYSGSAHNEQFFGPGTRLTVL.

This clone was detected only once. CDR3 DNA sequence: TGTGCCAGCAGTCGTAGCGGGGGTTGGACCCAGTACTTC. It codes for CASSRSGGWTQYF. The chain recombines TRBV12-3 or TRBV12-4 with TRBJ2-5; 9 positions match TRBD2. The CDR3 is made up of 13 amino acids. Losses at the gene ends were 5 bases for V and 7 bases for J; bases not matched to a gene: 5.

The rearrangement joins TRBV5-1 to TRBJ2-4; 11 nucleotides agree with TRBD1. V was pared by 4 bases and J by 6 bases, with 12 bases of the junction left unmatched. Germline CDR1 SGHRS, CDR2 YFSETQ. This CDR3 region has 17 residues. The CDR3 DNA sequence: TGCGCCAGCAGCCCCCCCGGACAGGGGGCGGTGGGAAACATTCAGTACTTC. Amino acids: CASSPPGQGAVGNIQYF.

The V and J genes are TRBV19 and TRBJ2-6; D is ambiguous. V lost 5 bases and J 2 bases, leaving 7 bases between the germline ends. This CDR3 has 14 residues. The germline V gene has CDR1 LNHDA and CDR2 SQIVND (reference sequence). CDR3 in amino acids: CASSSGAGANVLTF. The CDR3 DNA reads TGTGCCAGTAGTTCGGGTGCTGGGGCCAACGTCCTGACTTTC. Full variable domain (missing parts from reference TRBV19 and TRBJ2-6): DGGITQSPKYLFRKEGQNVTLSCEQNLNHDAMYWYRQDPGQGLRLIYYSQIVNDFQKGDIAEGYSVSREKKESFPLTVTSAQKNPTAFYLCASSSGAGANVLTFGAGSRLTVL.

The V gene is TRBV9, the J gene TRBJ2-7; 8 nucleotides align to TRBD1. The V gene's germline CDR1 is SGDLS and CDR2 YYNGEE. The CDR3 covers 14 residues. Trimming at V came to 3 bases and at J to 7 bases, leaving 9 bases not matched to a gene. The CDR3 DNA is TGTGCCAGCAGCGCCGGGACAGGCCTTAGGGAGCAGTACTTC. Translated, it gives CASSAGTGLREQYF.

This chain connects TRBV12-3 or TRBV12-4 to TRBJ2-1; D is possibly TRBD1 (6 bases). The CDR3 has 13 amino acids. V gave up 11 bases and J gave up 8 bases, with 19 bases separating them. The CDR3 DNA sequence: TGTGCCTCCCAGACAGGTCTCGCCGATGAGCAGTTCTTC. Translating it yields CASQTGLADEQFF.

V is TRBV19 and J is TRBJ1-3, with unresolved D. V lost 6 bases and J lost 0, with 9 bases in between. The germline V gene encodes CDR1 LNHDA and CDR2 SQIVND (reference sequence). The CDR3 loop spans 14 amino acids. The CDR3 loop reads CASRLKSSGNTIYF. Here the CDR3 DNA reads TGTGCCAGTAGGCTTAAGAGCTCTGGAAACACCATATATTTT.